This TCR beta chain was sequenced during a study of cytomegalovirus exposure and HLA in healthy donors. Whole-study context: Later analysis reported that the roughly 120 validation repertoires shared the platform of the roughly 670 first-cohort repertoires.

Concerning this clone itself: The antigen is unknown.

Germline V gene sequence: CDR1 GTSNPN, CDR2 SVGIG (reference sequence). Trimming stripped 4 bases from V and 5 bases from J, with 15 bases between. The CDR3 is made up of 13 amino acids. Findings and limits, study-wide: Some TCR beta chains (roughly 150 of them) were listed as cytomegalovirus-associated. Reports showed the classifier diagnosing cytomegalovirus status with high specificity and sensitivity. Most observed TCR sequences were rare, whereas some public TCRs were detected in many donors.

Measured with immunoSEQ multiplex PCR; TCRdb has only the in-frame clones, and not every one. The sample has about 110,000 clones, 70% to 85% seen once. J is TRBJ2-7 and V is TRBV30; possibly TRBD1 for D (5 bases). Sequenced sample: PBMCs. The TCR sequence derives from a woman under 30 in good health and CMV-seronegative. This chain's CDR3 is CAWIRAKGDEQYF. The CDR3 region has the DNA TGTGCCTGGATACGCGCGAAAGGGGACGAGCAGTACTTC.